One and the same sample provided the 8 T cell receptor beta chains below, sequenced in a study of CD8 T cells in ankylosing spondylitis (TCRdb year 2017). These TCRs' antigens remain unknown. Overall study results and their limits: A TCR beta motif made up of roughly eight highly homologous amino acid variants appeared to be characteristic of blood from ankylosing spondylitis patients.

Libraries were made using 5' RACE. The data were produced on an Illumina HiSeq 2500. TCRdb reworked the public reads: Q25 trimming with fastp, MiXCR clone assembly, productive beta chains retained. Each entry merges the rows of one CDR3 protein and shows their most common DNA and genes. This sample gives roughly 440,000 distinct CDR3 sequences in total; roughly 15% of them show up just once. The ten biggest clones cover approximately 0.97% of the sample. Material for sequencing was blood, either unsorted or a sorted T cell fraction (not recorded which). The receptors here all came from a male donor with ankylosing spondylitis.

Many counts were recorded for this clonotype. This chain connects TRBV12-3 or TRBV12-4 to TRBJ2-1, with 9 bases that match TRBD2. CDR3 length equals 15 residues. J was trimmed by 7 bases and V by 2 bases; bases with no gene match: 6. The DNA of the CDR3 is TGTGCCAGCAGTTTACGAAGCGGGGGGAGTAATGAGCAGTTCTTC. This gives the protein CASSLRSGGSNEQFF.

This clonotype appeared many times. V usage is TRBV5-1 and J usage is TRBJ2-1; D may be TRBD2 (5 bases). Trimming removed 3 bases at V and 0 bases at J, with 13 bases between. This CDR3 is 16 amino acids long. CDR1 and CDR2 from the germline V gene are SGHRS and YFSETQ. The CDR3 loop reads CASSSLGESSYNEQFF. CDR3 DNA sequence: TGCGCCAGCAGCTCCCTCGGGGAGAGCTCCTACAATGAGCAGTTCTTC.

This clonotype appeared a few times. CDR3 loop: CASSSWGRDYNEQFF. The CDR3 DNA reads TGTGCCAGCAGTTCATGGGGCAGGGACTACAATGAGCAGTTCTTC. The J gene is TRBJ2-1, the V gene TRBV27, with D tentatively TRBD1 (5 bases). Germline CDR1 reads MNHEY; CDR2 reads SMNVEV (reference sequence). Trimming removed 4 bases at V and 3 bases at J, with 13 bases between. This CDR3 comprises 15 residues.

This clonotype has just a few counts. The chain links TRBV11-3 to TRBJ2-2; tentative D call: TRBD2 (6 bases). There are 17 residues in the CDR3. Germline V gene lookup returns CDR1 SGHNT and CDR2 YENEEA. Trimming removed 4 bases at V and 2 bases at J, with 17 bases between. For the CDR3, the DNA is TGTGCCAGCAGCTGGGAGCCGGGACTGTCAAACACCGGGGAGCTGTTTTTT. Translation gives CASSWEPGLSNTGELFF.

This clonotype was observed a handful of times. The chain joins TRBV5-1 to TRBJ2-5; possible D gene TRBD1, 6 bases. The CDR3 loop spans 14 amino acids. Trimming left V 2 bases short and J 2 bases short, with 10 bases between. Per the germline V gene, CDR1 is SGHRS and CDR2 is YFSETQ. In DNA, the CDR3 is TGCGCCAGCAGCTTCACAGGGCAGCAAGAGACCCAGTACTTC. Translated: CASSFTGQQETQYF.

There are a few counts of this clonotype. DNA of the CDR3: TGTGCCAGCGACCGGACACAAGAGACCCAGTACTTC. Residues: CASDRTQETQYF. This chain uses TRBV2 with TRBJ2-5; TRBD1 might be the D (5 bases). V lost 8 bases and J 2 bases, leaving 9 bases between the germline ends. The CDR3 has 12 residues. In germline, CDR1 is SNHLY, CDR2 FYNNEI.

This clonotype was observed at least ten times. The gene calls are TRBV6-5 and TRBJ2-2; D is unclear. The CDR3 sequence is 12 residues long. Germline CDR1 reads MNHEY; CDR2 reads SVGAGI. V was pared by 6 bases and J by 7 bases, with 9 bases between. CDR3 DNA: TGTGCCAGCAGGCCTTTTGGCGGGGAGCTGTTTTTT. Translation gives CASRPFGGELFF.

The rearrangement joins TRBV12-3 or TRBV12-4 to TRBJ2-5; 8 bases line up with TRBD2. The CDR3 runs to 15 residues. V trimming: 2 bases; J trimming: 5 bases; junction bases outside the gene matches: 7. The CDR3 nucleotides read TGTGCCAGCAGTTTACATGCGGGGGGTCTTGAGACCCAGTACTTC. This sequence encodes CASSLHAGGLETQYF.